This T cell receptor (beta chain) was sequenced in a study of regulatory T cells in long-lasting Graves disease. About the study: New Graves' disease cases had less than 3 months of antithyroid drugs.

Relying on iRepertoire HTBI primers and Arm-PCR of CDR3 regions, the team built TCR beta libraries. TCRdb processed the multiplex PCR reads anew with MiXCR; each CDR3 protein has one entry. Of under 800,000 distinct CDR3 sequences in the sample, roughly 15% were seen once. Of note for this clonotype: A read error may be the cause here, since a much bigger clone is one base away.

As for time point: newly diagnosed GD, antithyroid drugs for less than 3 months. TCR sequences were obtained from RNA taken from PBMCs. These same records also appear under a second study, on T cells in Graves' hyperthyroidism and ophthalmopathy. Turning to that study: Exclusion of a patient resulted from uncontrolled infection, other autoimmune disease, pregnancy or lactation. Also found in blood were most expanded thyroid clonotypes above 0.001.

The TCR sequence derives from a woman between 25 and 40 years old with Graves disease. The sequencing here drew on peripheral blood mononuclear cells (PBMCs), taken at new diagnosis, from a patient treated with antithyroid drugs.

The CDR3 sequence: CASSLGATVGYNEQFF. CDR3 in DNA: TGCGCCAGCAGCTTAGGGGCCACAGTGGGGTACAATGAGCAGTTCTTC. The genes are TRBV5-1 and TRBJ2-1; maybe TRBD1 (5 bases). Trimming removed 2 bases at V and 4 bases at J, with 16 bases between. CDR1 SGHRS and CDR2 YFSETQ come from the germline V gene. The CDR3 totals 16 residues. Full variable domain (missing parts from reference TRBV5-1 and TRBJ2-1): KAGVTQTPRYLIKTRGQQVTLSCSPISGHRSVSWYQQTPGQGLQFLFEYFSETQRNKGNFPGRFSGRQFSNSRSEMNVSTLELGDSALYLCASSLGATVGYNEQFFGPGTRLTVL.